The rows below give T cell receptor beta chains drawn from one sample of a study of blood T cell repertoires in COVID-19. Using immunoSEQ multiplex PCR, the repertoire was profiled, and TCRdb retains in-frame clones only, with some absent. Of about 190,000 clones in the sample, about 83% were seen once. Source material: PBMCs or T cells enriched from blood (not recorded which). The receptor set was obtained from a woman aged 25 to 39 who had been exposed to COVID-19. Both conserved end residues are part of each CDR3. A D gene is named only where the DNA matches it firmly. Where a row states a size, it is once, few, many or the class of an expanded clone; other rows omit it.

v_call	cdr3_length	j_call	clone_size	d_call	cdr3_aa	cdr3_nt
TRBV28	14	TRBJ1-5	NA	TRBD1	CASSKQGGGQPQHF	TGTGCCAGCAGTAAACAGGGGGGTGGTCAGCCCCAGCATTTT
TRBV5-4	17	TRBJ2-1	NA	TRBD2	CASSLLAGPKVDNEQFF	TGTGCCAGCAGCTTGCTAGCGGGCCCGAAGGTCGACAATGAGCAGTTCTTC
TRBV3-1/TRBV3-2	13	TRBJ1-2	once	NA	CASSQGTSRGYTF	TGTGCCAGCAGCCAAGGAACTAGTAGGGGCTACACCTTC
TRBV7-7	15	TRBJ2-1	few	TRBD2	CASSFQRGNYNEQFF	TGTGCTAGCAGCTTTCAGCGGGGAAACTACAATGAGCAGTTCTTC
TRBV13	18	TRBJ2-2	NA	TRBD2	CASSPPIMRGGGGGELFF	TGTGCCAGCAGCCCCCCCATCATGCGGGGGGGCGGGGGCGGGGAGCTGTTTTTT
TRBV5-1	15	TRBJ2-7	NA	TRBD1	CASSAGTGNNYEQYF	TGCGCCAGCAGCGCCGGGACAGGGAACAACTACGAGCAGTACTTC
TRBV2	13	TRBJ2-7	NA	NA	CASSVDRNYEQYF	TGTGCCAGCAGCGTCGACAGGAACTACGAGCAGTACTTC
TRBV19	17	TRBJ2-6	once	TRBD1	CASSIGTGVRRANVLTF	TGTGCCAGTAGTATAGGGACAGGTGTACGAAGGGCCAACGTCCTGACTTTC
TRBV5-6	15	TRBJ1-1	NA	NA	CASSVQGSLNTEAFF	TGTGCCAGCAGCGTACAGGGATCTCTGAACACTGAAGCTTTCTTT
TRBV2	14	TRBJ1-2	NA	NA	CASRRGGSNYGYTF	TGTGCCAGCAGACGGGGGGGGTCAAACTATGGCTACACCTTC
TRBV4-1	16	TRBJ2-7	NA	TRBD2	CASSQDTGGISYEQYF	TGCGCCAGCAGCCAAGATACGGGGGGGATATCCTACGAGCAGTACTTC
TRBV9	15	TRBJ2-3	once	TRBD2	CASSVTQGGSDTQYF	TGTGCCAGCAGCGTAACCCAGGGAGGGTCAGATACGCAGTATTTT
TRBV5-6	13	TRBJ1-2	NA	NA	CASSLNNNYGYTF	TGTGCCAGCAGCTTGAACAATAACTATGGCTACACCTTC
TRBV9	16	TRBJ2-2	once	TRBD2	CASSGLAGGSTGELFF	TGTGCCAGCAGCGGACTAGCGGGGGGGAGCACCGGGGAGCTGTTTTTT
TRBV11-2	15	TRBJ2-5	NA	TRBD2	CASSSAGGPGETQYF	TGTGCCAGCAGCTCGGCGGGGGGACCAGGGGAGACCCAGTACTTC